This entry is about one T cell receptor (beta chain). Its specificity is unknown. The study ran its PCR with 60 Vbeta and 13 Jbeta primers. TCRdb's table, derived via immunoSEQ multiplex PCR, lists solely in-frame clones and lacks some. This sample carries some 130,000 clones, approximately 68% of them seen once, and the ten largest clones take roughly 1.6%. The sample is drawn from a study of cytomegalovirus exposure and HLA in healthy donors. The study's findings and limits: It was in a later analysis that TCR association rates were seen to vary by HLA locus, highest for DRB1 and lowest for HLA-C.

The ends lost 0 bases at V and 5 bases at J; junction bases unmatched: 8. The CDR3 extends over 16 amino acids. CDR1 is SGHNT and CDR2 is YYREEE in the germline V gene (reference sequence). The chain has TRBV5-4 and TRBJ2-1; 7 bases line up with TRBD1. The source is a man aged 30 to 45 in good health and CMV-seropositive. The specimen was PBMCs. The CDR3 loop reads CASSLGPGGINNEQFF. The CDR3 nucleotides are TGTGCCAGCAGCTTGGGGCCAGGGGGAATCAACAATGAGCAGTTCTTC.